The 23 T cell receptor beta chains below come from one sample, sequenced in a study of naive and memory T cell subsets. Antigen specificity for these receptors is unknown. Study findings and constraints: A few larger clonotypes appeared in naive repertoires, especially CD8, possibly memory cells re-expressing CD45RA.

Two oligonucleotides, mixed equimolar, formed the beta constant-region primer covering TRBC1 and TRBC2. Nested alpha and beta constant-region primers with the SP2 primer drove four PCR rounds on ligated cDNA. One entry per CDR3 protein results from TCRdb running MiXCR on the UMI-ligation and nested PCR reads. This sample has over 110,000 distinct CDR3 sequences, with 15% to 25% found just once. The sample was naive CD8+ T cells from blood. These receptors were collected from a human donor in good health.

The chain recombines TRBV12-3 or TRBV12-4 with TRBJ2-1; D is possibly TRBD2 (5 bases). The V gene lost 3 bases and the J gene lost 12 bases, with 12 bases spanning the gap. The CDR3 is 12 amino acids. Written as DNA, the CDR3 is TGTGCCAGCAGTTTGAGTTGGGCGGGGCAGTTCTTC. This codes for CASSLSWAGQFF.

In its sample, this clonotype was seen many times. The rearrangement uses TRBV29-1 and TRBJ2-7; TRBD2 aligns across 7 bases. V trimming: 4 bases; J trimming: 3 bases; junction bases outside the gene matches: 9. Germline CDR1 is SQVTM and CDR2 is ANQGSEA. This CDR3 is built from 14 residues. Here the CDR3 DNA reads TGCAGCGTTGTCGCCGGACTAGAGGACTACGAGCAGTACTTC. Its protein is CSVVAGLEDYEQYF.

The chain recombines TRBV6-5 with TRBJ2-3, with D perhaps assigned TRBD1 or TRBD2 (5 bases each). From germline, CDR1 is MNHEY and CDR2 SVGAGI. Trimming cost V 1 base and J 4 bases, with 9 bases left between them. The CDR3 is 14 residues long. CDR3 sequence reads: CASSYWGTPDTQYF. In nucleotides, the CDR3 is TGTGCCAGCAGTTACTGGGGGACGCCAGATACGCAGTATTTT.

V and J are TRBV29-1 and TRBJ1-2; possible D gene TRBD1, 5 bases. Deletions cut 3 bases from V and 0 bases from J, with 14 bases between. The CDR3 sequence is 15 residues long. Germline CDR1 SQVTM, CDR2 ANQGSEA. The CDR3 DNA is TGCAGCGTTGAGGGGGAGGAAGGGACTAACTATGGCTACACCTTC. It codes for CSVEGEEGTNYGYTF.

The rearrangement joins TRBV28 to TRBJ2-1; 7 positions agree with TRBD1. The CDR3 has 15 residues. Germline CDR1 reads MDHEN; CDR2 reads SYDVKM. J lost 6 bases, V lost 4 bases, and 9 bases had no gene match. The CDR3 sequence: CASSSTPGQSNEQFF. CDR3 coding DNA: TGTGCCAGCAGTTCAACCCCGGGACAGTCCAATGAGCAGTTCTTC.

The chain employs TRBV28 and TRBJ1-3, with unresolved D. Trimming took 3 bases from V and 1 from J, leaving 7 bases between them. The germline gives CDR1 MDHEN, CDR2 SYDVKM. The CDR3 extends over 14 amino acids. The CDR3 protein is CASSFTASGNTIYF. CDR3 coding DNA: TGTGCCAGCAGTTTTACCGCGTCTGGAAACACCATATATTTT. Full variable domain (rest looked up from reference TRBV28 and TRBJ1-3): DVKVTQSSRYLVKRTGEKVFLECVQDMDHENMFWYRQDPGLGLRLIYFSYDVKMKEKGDIPEGYSVSREKKERFSLILESASTNQTSMYLCASSFTASGNTIYFGEGSWLTVV.

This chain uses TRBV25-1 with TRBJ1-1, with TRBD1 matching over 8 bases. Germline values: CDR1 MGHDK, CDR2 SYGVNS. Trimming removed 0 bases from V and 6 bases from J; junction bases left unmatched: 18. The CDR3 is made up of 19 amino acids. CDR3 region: CASSEYFPQGARLDAEAFF. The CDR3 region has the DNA TGTGCCAGCAGTGAATATTTCCCCCAGGGGGCGAGACTAGACGCTGAAGCTTTCTTT. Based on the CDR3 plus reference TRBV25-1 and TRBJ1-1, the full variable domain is EADIYQTPRYLVIGTGKKITLECSQTMGHDKMYWYQQDPGMELHLIHYSYGVNSTEKGDLSSESTVSRIRTEHFPLTLESARPSHTSQYLCASSEYFPQGARLDAEAFFGQGTRLTVV.

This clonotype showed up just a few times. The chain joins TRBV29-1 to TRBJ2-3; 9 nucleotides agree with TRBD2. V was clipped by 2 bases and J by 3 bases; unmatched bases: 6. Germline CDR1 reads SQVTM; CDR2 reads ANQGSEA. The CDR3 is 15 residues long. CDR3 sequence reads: CSVETGTSWTDTQYF. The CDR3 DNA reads TGCAGCGTTGAAACCGGGACTAGCTGGACAGATACGCAGTATTTT.

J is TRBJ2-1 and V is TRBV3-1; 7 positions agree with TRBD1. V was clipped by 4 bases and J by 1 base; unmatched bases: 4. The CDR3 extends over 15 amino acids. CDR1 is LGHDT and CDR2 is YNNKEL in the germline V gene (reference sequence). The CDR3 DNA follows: TGTGCCAGCAGCCCGACAGGGATGTCCTACAATGAGCAGTTCTTC. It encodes CASSPTGMSYNEQFF.

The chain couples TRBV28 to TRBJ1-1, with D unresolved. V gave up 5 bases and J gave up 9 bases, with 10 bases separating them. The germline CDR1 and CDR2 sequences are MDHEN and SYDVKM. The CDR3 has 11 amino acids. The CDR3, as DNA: TGTGCCAGCAGTACCTCAGTACAAGCTTTCTTT. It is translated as CASSTSVQAFF.

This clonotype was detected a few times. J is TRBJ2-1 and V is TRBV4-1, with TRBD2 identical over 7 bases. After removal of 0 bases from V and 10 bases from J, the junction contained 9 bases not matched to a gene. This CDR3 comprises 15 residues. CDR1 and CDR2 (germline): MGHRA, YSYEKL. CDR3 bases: TGCGCCAGCAGCCAAGAGGTGGGAGGGCCGGAGGAGCAGTTCTTC. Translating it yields CASSQEVGGPEEQFF.

This CDR3 is CASSLMADPTSTDTQYF. The DNA of the CDR3 is TGCGCCAGCAGCCTGATGGCGGACCCCACTAGCACAGATACGCAGTATTTT. This rearrangement joins TRBV5-1 to TRBJ2-3; D is ambiguous. The germline gives CDR1 SGHRS, CDR2 YFSETQ. The CDR3 covers 17 residues. V lost 4 bases and J 0 bases, leaving 18 bases between the germline ends.

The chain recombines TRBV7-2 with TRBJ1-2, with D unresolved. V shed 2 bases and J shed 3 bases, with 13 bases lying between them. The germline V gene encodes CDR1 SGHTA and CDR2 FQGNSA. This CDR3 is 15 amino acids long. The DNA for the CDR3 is TGTGCCAGCAGCTTACTCATCCCGACATACTATGGCTACACCTTC. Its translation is CASSLLIPTYYGYTF.

CDR3 nucleotide sequence: TGTGCCAGCAGCCAAGTGGGGGAAAATGGGCAGGGGAACACCGGGGAGCTGTTTTTT. This gives the protein CASSQVGENGQGNTGELFF. The V gene is TRBV3-1, the J gene TRBJ2-2; D may match TRBD1 or TRBD2 (5 bases each). V lost 1 base and J 1 base, leaving 19 bases between the germline ends. The germline gives CDR1 LGHDT, CDR2 YNNKEL (reference sequence). CDR3 length: 19 amino acids.

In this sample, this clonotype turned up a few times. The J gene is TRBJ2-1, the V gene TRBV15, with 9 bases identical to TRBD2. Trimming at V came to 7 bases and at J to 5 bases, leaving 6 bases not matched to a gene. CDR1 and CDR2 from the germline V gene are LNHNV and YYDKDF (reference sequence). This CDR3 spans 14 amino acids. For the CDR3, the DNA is TGTGCCACCATAGCGGGAGAGTCTAACAATGAGCAGTTCTTC. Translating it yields CATIAGESNNEQFF.

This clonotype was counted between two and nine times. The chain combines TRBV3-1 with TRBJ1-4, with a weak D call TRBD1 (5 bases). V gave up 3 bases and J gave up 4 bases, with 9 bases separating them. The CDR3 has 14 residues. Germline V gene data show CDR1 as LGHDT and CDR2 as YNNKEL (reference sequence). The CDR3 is CASSHRQINEKLFF. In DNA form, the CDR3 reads TGTGCCAGCAGCCATCGACAGATTAATGAAAAACTGTTTTTT.

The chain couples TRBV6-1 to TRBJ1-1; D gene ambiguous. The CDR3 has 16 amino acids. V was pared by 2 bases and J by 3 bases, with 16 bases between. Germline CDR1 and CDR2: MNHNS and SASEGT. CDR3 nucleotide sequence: TGTGCCAGCAGTGAAAACGGGGTTCGGCTTGACACTGAAGCTTTCTTT. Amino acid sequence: CASSENGVRLDTEAFF.

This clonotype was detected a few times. The CDR3 loop is CASSSAGAGGYTF. CDR3 DNA sequence: TGTGCCAGCAGCTCCGCCGGGGCAGGGGGCTACACCTTC. The rearrangement links TRBV7-3 to TRBJ1-2; TRBD1 might be the D (5 bases). The V gene's germline CDR1 is SGHTA and CDR2 FQGTGA. The CDR3 consists of 13 residues. V lost 4 bases and J 8 bases, leaving 14 bases between the germline ends.

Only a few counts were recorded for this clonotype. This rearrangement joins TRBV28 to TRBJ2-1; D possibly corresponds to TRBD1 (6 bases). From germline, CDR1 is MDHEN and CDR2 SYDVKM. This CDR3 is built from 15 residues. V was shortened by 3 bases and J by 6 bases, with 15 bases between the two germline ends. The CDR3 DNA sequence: TGTGCCAGCAGTTTGGGTCAGGGGTCTTTCAATGAGCAGTTCTTC. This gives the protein CASSLGQGSFNEQFF.

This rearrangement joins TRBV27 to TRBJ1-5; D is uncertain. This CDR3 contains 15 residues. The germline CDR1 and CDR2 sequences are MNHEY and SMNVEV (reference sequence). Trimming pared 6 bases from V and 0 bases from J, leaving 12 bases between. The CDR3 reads CASSNRVDSNQPQHF. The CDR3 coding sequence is TGTGCCAGCAGCAACAGAGTGGATAGCAATCAGCCCCAGCATTTT.

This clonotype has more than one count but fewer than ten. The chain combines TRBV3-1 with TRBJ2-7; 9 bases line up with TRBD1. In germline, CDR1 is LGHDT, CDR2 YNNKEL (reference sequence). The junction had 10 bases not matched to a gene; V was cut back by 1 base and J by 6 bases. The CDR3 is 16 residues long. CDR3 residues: CASSQGQGGTLGEQYF. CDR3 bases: TGTGCCAGCAGCCAAGGACAGGGGGGAACTTTGGGCGAGCAGTACTTC.

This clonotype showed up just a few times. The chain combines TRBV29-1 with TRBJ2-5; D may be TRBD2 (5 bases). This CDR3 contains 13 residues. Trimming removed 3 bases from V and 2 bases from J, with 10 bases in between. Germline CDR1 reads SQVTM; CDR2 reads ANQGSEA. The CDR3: CSVDRSGQETQYF. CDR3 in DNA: TGCAGCGTTGATCGATCGGGGCAAGAGACCCAGTACTTC.

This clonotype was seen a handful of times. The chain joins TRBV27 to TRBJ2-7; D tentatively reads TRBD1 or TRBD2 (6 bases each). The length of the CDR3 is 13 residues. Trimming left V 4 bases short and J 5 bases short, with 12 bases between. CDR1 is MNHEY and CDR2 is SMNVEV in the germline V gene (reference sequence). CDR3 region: CASSWGAENEQYF. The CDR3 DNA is TGTGCCAGCAGTTGGGGGGCCGAGAACGAGCAGTACTTC.